This T cell receptor beta chain stems from a study of graft-versus-host responses after intestinal transplantation. Study-wide results and limits: Association was observed between peak circulating GvH clone levels and early post-transplant HvG declines. Some patients had graft-donor T cell macrochimerism, and their allografts showed high graft-versus-host to host-versus-graft clonal ratios.

Details on this clone: Its antigen is unknown.

TCRdb keeps only in-frame clones here, not all; method: immunoSEQ multiplex PCR. This table has about 92,000 clones, roughly 87% appearing once. This receptor was taken from a human donor who received an intestinal transplant. The sample was unstimulated CD8+ T cells sorted from spleen or lymph node cells, taken before intestinal transplant.

DNA for the CDR3: TGTGCCATCTCTGAGGGGGTAGCTGACACTGAAGCTTTCTTT. Encoded protein: CAISEGVADTEAFF. The chain uses TRBV10-3 and TRBJ1-1, with D possibly TRBD1 on 6 matching bases. Germline assignment: CDR1 ENHRY and CDR2 SYGVKD. The CDR3 has 14 residues. With 8 bases removed from V and 3 bases from J, the gap between germline ends came to 16 bases.